This passage covers 5 T cell receptor beta chains from one sample sequenced in a study of blood T cells in healthy people across ages. A second roughly 7 to 12 cycle PCR used barcoded and J-beta primers. TCRdb passed the 5' RACE reads through MiXCR, listing each CDR3 protein once. The sample shows some 800,000 distinct CDR3 sequences, approximately 48% of them seen only once. The material sequenced was blood. The receptors here all came from a man aged 55-75 years in good health.

The rearrangement uses TRBV12-3 or TRBV12-4 and TRBJ2-7; D is perhaps TRBD2 (6 bases). The DNA end is a closer match to TRBJ2-5, so the J assignment may be wrong. The CDR3 totals 15 residues. CDR3 loop: CASSRSNGGEETQYF. In nucleotides, the CDR3 is TGTGCCAGCAGTAGGTCTAACGGGGGAGAAGAGACCCAGTACTTC.

This sequence joins TRBV7-2 and TRBJ2-1; D is uncertain. V lost 5 bases to trimming and J lost 8 bases, with 10 bases between them. This CDR3 has 12 amino acids. Germline V gives CDR1 SGHTA, CDR2 FQGNSA. The CDR3 DNA reads as TGTGCCAGCAGCAGAATTAGAGATGAGCAGTTCTTC. Residues: CASSRIRDEQFF. Combining the CDR3 with reference TRBV7-2 and TRBJ2-1 gives the whole variable domain GAGVSQSPSNKVTEKGKDVELRCDPISGHTALYWYRQSLGQGLEFLIYFQGNSAPDKSGLPSDRFSAERTGGSVSTLTIQRTQQEDSAVYLCASSRIRDEQFFGPGTRLTVL.

J is TRBJ1-2 and V is TRBV9; no clear D. The germline V and J ends were trimmed by 2 bases and 5 bases, with 10 bases remaining between them. The CDR3 loop spans 13 amino acids. CDR1 is SGDLS and CDR2 is YYNGEE in the germline V gene. The CDR3 sequence is CASSVGPQYGYTF. DNA of the CDR3: TGTGCCAGCAGCGTCGGACCTCAATATGGCTACACCTTC.

This clonotype showed up just a few times. J is TRBJ1-5 and V is TRBV6-5; TRBD1 is a possible D gene (5 bases). This CDR3 region has 12 residues. CDR1 MNHEY and CDR2 SVGAGI come from the germline V gene. The V end was cut by 6 bases, the J end by 5 bases, with 8 bases between. The CDR3: CASSDRYQPQHF. CDR3 coding DNA: TGTGCCAGCAGCGACAGATATCAGCCCCAGCATTTT.

This clonotype was seen only a few times. This chain links TRBV7-2 with TRBJ2-7, with 12 positions matching TRBD2. The junction had 12 bases not matched to a gene; V was cut back by 3 bases and J by 0 bases. Germline V CDR1 and CDR2: SGHTA, FQGNSA. This CDR3 is built from 19 residues. CDR3 sequence (DNA): TGTGCCAGCAGCTTCCGCGTCACTAGCGGGGGGTCCGACTCCTACGAGCAGTACTTC. Translated: CASSFRVTSGGSDSYEQYF.